One T cell receptor beta chain is described in this entry. Antigen: not known. This sample stems from a study of T cells in pancreatic ductal adenocarcinoma. Findings and limits, study-wide: Tumor and blood clonality did not differ significantly, about 0.1 versus 0.07. Enrichment of CD45RO+ effector over naive T cells in tumors may bias clonality.

Selected pancreatic ductal adenocarcinoma patients had undergone surgery without neoadjuvant therapy. Some clones are missing from TCRdb's copy, which holds only in-frame ones; the method was immunoSEQ multiplex PCR. The top ten hold around 5.5% of the sample, which has roughly 5,400 clones, about 88% seen once. This CDR3 is 14 amino acids long. V was cut by 5 bases and J by 5 bases, with 15 bases left in between. In germline, CDR1 is MNHNS, CDR2 SASEGT. The material sequenced was pancreatic tumor tissue. The V and J genes are TRBV6-1 and TRBJ1-2, with a weak D call TRBD1 (6 bases). The TCR originated in a human donor with pancreatic ductal adenocarcinoma. The CDR3 region is CASSQGRRGYGYTF. In DNA, the CDR3 is TGTGCCAGCAGTCAAGGACGGAGGGGGTATGGCTACACCTTC.